These 15 T cell receptor beta chains were all obtained from the same sample, sequenced in a study of T cell changes during pregnancy in multiple sclerosis. Data came from immunoSEQ multiplex PCR; TCRdb stores just in-frame clones and leaves some out. The data contain about 12,000 clones, around 94% of them seen just once; the ten biggest clones take up about 0.29%. The sample here was CD4+ T cells from peripheral blood mononuclear cells, taken before pregnancy. These receptors were obtained from a female donor with multiple sclerosis, enrolled in a pregnancy study.

The rearrangement links TRBV5-8 to TRBJ1-5, with a weak D call TRBD1 (6 bases). The germline V gene encodes CDR1 SGHTS and CDR2 YDEGEE. CDR3 size: 15 residues. Trimming took off 3 bases at V and 6 bases at J, with 16 bases between the two ends. The CDR3 DNA is TGTGCCAGCAGCTCCGGACAGCTCCCGGTTCAGCCCCAGCATTTT. The encoded protein is CASSSGQLPVQPQHF. Full variable domain (rest looked up from reference TRBV5-8 and TRBJ1-5): EAGVTQSPTHLIKTRGQQATLRCSPISGHTSVYWYQQALGLGLQFLLWYDEGEERNRGNFPPRFSGRQFPNYSSELNVNALELEDSALYLCASSSGQLPVQPQHFGDGTRLSIL.

This chain links TRBV7-8 with TRBJ1-5; D is undetermined. The CDR3 is 14 amino acids. With 1 base removed from V and 7 bases from J, the gap between germline ends came to 11 bases. Germline CDR1 SGHVS, CDR2 FQNEAQ. The CDR3 sequence: CASSLVRLGQPQHF. CDR3 DNA: TGTGCCAGCAGCTTAGTTCGACTAGGGCAGCCCCAGCATTTT.

This clone was counted once. CDR3 loop: CASSLVGRASGANVLTF. The CDR3, as DNA: TGTGCCAGCAGCTTAGTAGGGCGGGCCTCTGGGGCCAACGTCCTGACTTTC. The chain carries TRBV11-2 and TRBJ2-6, with D perhaps TRBD2 (5 bases). V was shortened by 1 base and J by 0 bases, with 10 bases between the two germline ends. From germline, CDR1 is SGHAT and CDR2 FQNNGV. The CDR3 is 17 amino acids.

The count of this clone is one. The rearrangement joins TRBV6-6 to TRBJ1-5; D is undetermined. Trimming left V 2 bases short and J 3 bases short, with 8 bases between. Per the germline V gene, CDR1 is MNHNY and CDR2 is SVGAGI (reference sequence). There are 14 residues in the CDR3. In DNA form, the CDR3 reads TGTGCCAGCAGTTACGCAGGCGTCAATCAGCCCCAGCATTTT. Protein product: CASSYAGVNQPQHF.

V and J are TRBV9 and TRBJ1-2; D is unclear. The CDR3 has 14 amino acids. Germline CDR1 reads SGDLS; CDR2 reads YYNGEE. Trimming stripped 0 bases from V and 8 bases from J, with 14 bases between. The CDR3 coding sequence is TGTGCCAGCAGCGTAGGGGCAGACCCGGGAGGCTACACCTTC. It is translated as CASSVGADPGGYTF.

This chain joins TRBV19 and TRBJ1-6; the match to TRBD1 covers 7 bases. J lost 11 bases, V lost 7 bases, and 11 bases had no gene match. CDR3 size: 14 residues. CDR1 and CDR2 (germline): LNHDA, SQIVND (reference sequence). DNA for the CDR3: TGTGCCAGTACCCAAGAACAGGGGACGGCACCCCTCCACTTT. Translated, it gives CASTQEQGTAPLHF.

The rearrangement links TRBV4-1 to TRBJ1-6, with 9 bases lining up with TRBD1. The CDR3 spans 18 residues. Germline V gives CDR1 MGHRA, CDR2 YSYEKL. V was clipped by 0 bases and J by 7 bases; unmatched bases: 10. The CDR3 loop reads CASSQDGRDRGTNSPLHF. The CDR3 nucleotides are TGCGCCAGCAGCCAAGATGGTCGAGACAGGGGGACAAATTCACCCCTCCACTTT.

V gene TRBV25-1 combines with J gene TRBJ2-7; perhaps TRBD2 as D (5 bases). The CDR3 runs to 13 residues. The germline V gene has CDR1 MGHDK and CDR2 SYGVNS. The germline V and J ends were trimmed by 4 bases and 6 bases, with 13 bases remaining between them. CDR3 nucleotide sequence: TGTGCCAGCAGTGTAGCGTGGACGTCCGAGCAGTACTTC. It codes for CASSVAWTSEQYF.

The chain uses TRBV5-4 and TRBJ2-7; 8 bases match TRBD1. Germline assignment: CDR1 SGHNT and CDR2 YYREEE (reference sequence). CDR3 length: 15 residues. Losses at the gene ends were 8 bases for V and 6 bases for J; bases not matched to a gene: 16. CDR3 DNA: TGTGCCAGTAGTCCGGGACAGGACGTTCAGGGCGAGCAGTACTTC. Protein: CASSPGQDVQGEQYF.

This clone was observed a single time. The chain joins TRBV7-3 to TRBJ2-1; 9 bases are shared with TRBD1. V was pared by 5 bases and J by 7 bases, with 9 bases of the junction left unmatched. This CDR3 comprises 15 residues. Germline V CDR1 and CDR2: SGHTA, FQGTGA. CDR3 DNA sequence: TGTGCCAGCAGCGCCGACAGGGGGAAGGGAAATGAGCAGTTCTTC. As protein: CASSADRGKGNEQFF. The full variable domain, completed using reference TRBV7-3 and TRBJ2-1, is GAGVSQTPSNKVTEKGKYVELRCDPISGHTALYWYRQSLGQGPEFLIYFQGTGAADDSGLPNDRFFAVRPEGSVSTLKIQRTERGDSAVYLCASSADRGKGNEQFFGPGTRLTVL.

This chain uses TRBV27 with TRBJ1-2; no clear D. Trimming removed 8 bases from V and 1 base from J, with 14 bases in between. Per germline, CDR1 MNHEY and CDR2 SMNVEV (reference sequence). The CDR3 has 14 residues. The CDR3 protein is CASCWSRGNYGYTF. The CDR3 DNA reads as TGTGCCAGCTGTTGGTCTCGGGGTAACTATGGCTACACCTTC.

This chain connects TRBV29-1 to TRBJ2-7; 9 nucleotides match TRBD1. Germline V gene data show CDR1 as SQVTM and CDR2 as ANQGSEA. Trimming took 4 bases from V and 7 from J; bases not matched to a gene: 14. The CDR3 extends over 15 amino acids. As DNA, the CDR3 is TGCAGCGTTGTGGCGGGACAGGGCACTATCGGAGAGCAGTACTTC. It codes for CSVVAGQGTIGEQYF.

The rearrangement joins TRBV5-1 to TRBJ2-3; 9 nucleotides line up with TRBD2. This CDR3 spans 16 amino acids. The germline V gene encodes CDR1 SGHRS and CDR2 YFSETQ. J was trimmed by 1 base and V by 2 bases; bases with no gene match: 5. The DNA for the CDR3 is TGCGCCAGCAGCTTTGGAGCGGGGGGTGGCACAGATACGCAGTATTTT. Translation: CASSFGAGGGTDTQYF.

The chain is built from TRBV2 and TRBJ2-1; weak D call: TRBD2 (6 bases). The CDR3 covers 13 residues. The ends were cut back, 4 bases at V and 9 bases at J, with 13 bases in the middle. The germline V gene has CDR1 SNHLY and CDR2 FYNNEI. In DNA form, the CDR3 reads TGTGCCAGCAGTGCCGGGGGATTGTTTGAGCAGTTCTTC. Amino acid sequence: CASSAGGLFEQFF.

CDR3 protein: CASSHGLAGVNEQFF. The CDR3 nucleotides read TGTGCCAGCTCACACGGACTAGCGGGAGTGAATGAGCAGTTCTTC. The J gene is TRBJ2-1, the V gene TRBV18, with 13 bases matching TRBD2. The length of the CDR3 is 15 residues. The ends lost 4 bases at V and 7 bases at J; junction bases unmatched: 4. Germline assignment: CDR1 KGHSH and CDR2 LQKENI.